Listed below are T cell receptor beta chains from one sample, sequenced in a study of a mutant IDH1 vaccine in newly diagnosed glioma. This table comes from immunoSEQ multiplex PCR, and its TCRdb copy is limited to in-frame clones, with some not included. This sample carries tens of thousands of clones, about nine tenths of them seen once, and the ten largest clones take around 2.5%. The sequencing used PBMCs, collected from a glioma patient treated with radiotherapy, temozolomide or both. Receptor source: a man in his forties or fifties with glioma. The CDR3 runs from the conserved cysteine through the conserved F or W. Clone size is not always given. Where it is, it says once, few, many or a class for expanded clones.

TRBJ1-1 - TRBV19 CASTSGQGRANTEAFF
TRBJ1-3 - TRBV7-8 CASSHDIRAGGNTIYF
TRBJ2-7 - TRBV28 CASSPIGQYEQYF
TRBJ1-1 - TRBV7-6 CASSLGGSRGRAAREAFF
TRBJ1-1 - TRBV14 CASSQDQGYEAFF
TRBJ1-3 - TRBV4-3 CASSQDQNLGNTIYF
TRBJ2-5 - TRBV5-4 CASSFTGRETQYF
TRBJ2-5 - TRBV9 CASSVGTGGRETQYF
TRBJ1-2 - TRBV5-5 CASSADRTNYGYTF
TRBJ1-6 - TRBV6-5 CASHTQRSPLHF
TRBJ2-2 - TRBV9 CASSVLPGTANTGELFF
TRBJ2-7 - TRBV28 CASSRLTSGNSYEQYF
TRBJ1-6 - TRBV5-1 CASSLGGRGSPLHF
TRBJ2-3 - TRBV28 CASSLSRLGTESTDTQYF
TRBJ2-7 - TRBV5-1 CASAWGQGSYEQYF
TRBJ2-7 - TRBV6-5 CASSSPGTGTGEQYF
TRBJ1-4 - TRBV18 CASSAGQKNEKLFF
TRBJ1-1 - TRBV18 CASSSGGNTEAFF
TRBJ2-2 - TRBV6-5 CASSYSKGGELFF
TRBJ1-1 - TRBV30 CAWSVRWVGNTEAFF
TRBJ1-5 - TRBV19 CASTWTGRQPQHF
TRBJ2-1 - TRBV9 CASGAPGAEGQFF
TRBJ2-1 few TRBV9 CASSVIGQWDNEQFF
TRBJ2-2 - TRBV9 CASSVAPGRATGELFF
TRBJ1-2 - TRBV5-6 CASSLWPAPSYGYTF
TRBJ2-6 - TRBV7-9 CASTLGASGANVLTF
TRBJ2-7 - TRBV5-4 CASSLARQGEYF
TRBJ2-5 - TRBV28 CASGRAGETQYF
TRBJ2-2 - TRBV2 CASSGGTGKSGELFF
TRBJ2-5 - TRBV5-4 CASSDSGGPSRIQYF
TRBJ1-6 - TRBV30 CACSLPGVSYNSPLHF
TRBJ2-2 few TRBV9 CASSVASGETGELFF
TRBJ1-1 once TRBV4-2 CASSLGQGITEAFF
TRBJ1-4 - TRBV19 CASSTRTGTNEKLFF
TRBJ2-3 few TRBV11-2 CASSQEGHTDTQYF
TRBJ2-3 - TRBV27 CASSLYGTSGNTDTQYF
TRBJ2-7 - TRBV7-9 CASSYDRDSYEQYF
TRBJ2-3 - TRBV6-4 CASSAGYGDTQYF
TRBJ2-7 once TRBV5-1 CASSRNEQYF
TRBJ2-7 - TRBV4-1 CASSARLSYEQYF
TRBJ2-1 - TRBV9 CASSVGSSGVNEQFF
TRBJ2-3 - TRBV9 CASSVPRTGSTDTQYF
TRBJ2-7 once TRBV4-1 CASSQRSSGSYEQYF
TRBJ2-2 - TRBV5-1 CASMAGGRTGELFF
TRBJ2-5 once TRBV6-1 CASSERGRDQETQYF
TRBJ2-7 - TRBV5-1 CASSYMDSTSYEQYF
TRBJ2-3 - TRBV2 CASLGAWTQYF